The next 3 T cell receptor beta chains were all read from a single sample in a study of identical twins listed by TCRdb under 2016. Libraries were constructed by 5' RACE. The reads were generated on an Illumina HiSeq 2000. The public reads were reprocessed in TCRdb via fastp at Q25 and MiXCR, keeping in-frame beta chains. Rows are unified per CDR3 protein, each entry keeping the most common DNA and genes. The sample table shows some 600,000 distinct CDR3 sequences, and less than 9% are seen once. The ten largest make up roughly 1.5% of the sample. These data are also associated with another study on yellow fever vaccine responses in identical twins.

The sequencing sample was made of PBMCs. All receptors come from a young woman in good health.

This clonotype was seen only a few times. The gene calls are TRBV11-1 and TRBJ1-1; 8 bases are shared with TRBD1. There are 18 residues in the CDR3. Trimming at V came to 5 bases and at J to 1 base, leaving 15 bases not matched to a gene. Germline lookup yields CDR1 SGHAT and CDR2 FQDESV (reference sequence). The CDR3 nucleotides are TGTGCCAGCAGCCCCCGGAAGGGACAGGAAAAAACGAACACTGAAGCTTTCTTT. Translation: CASSPRKGQEKTNTEAFF.

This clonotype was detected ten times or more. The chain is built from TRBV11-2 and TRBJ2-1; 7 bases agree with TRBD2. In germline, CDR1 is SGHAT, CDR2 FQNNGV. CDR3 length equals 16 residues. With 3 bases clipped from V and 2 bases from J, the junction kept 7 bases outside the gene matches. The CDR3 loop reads CASSFGWEGTYNEQFF. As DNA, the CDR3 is TGTGCCAGCAGCTTTGGATGGGAGGGCACCTACAATGAGCAGTTCTTC.

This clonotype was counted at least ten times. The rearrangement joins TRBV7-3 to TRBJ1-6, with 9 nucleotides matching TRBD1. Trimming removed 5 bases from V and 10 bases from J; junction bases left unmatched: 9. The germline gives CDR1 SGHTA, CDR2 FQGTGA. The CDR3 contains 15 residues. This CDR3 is CASSHGDREGSPLHF. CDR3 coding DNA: TGTGCCAGCAGCCATGGGGACAGGGAGGGGTCACCCCTCCACTTT.